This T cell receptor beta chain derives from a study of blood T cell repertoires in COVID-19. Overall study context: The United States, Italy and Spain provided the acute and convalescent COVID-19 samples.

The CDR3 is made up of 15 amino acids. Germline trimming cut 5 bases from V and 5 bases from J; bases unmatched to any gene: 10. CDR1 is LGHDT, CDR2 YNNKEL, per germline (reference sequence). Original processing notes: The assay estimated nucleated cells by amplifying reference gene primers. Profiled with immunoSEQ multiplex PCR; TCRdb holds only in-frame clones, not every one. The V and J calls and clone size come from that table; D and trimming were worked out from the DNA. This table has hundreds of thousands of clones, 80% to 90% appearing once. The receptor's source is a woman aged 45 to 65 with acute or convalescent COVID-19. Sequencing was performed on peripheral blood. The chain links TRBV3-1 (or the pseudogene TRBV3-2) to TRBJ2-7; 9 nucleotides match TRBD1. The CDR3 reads CASSTGQGRVNEQYF. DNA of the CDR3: TGTGCCAGCAGCACCGGACAGGGGAGGGTCAACGAGCAGTACTTC.